The 4 T cell receptor beta chains given below trace back to one sample, sequenced in a study of T-cell reconstitution after alpha-beta-depleted transplantation in children. As it was prepared, the TCRbeta library received unique molecular identifiers. TCRdb analysed the PCR reads with MiXCR anew, one entry per CDR3 protein. The sample has some 8,200 distinct CDR3 sequences; 12% are singletons. The sample here was PBMCs, mostly from graft donor cells, taken 60 days after TCRalphabeta/CD19-depleted stem cell transplant. These receptors came from a patient between 2 and 9 years old who had a stem cell transplant for inherited bone marrow failure, so the T cells may come from the graft donor.

This clonotype was recorded at least ten times. The chain has TRBV3-1 and TRBJ2-1; no definite D call. V dropped 10 bases and J dropped 3 bases, with 7 bases sitting between them. This CDR3 is 11 amino acids long. Looked up from germline, CDR1 is LGHDT and CDR2 is YNNKEL (reference sequence). Here the CDR3 reads CATRHYNEQFF. The DNA for the CDR3 is TGTGCCACTCGCCACTACAATGAGCAGTTCTTC.

This clonotype came up many times. This sequence joins TRBV11-2 and TRBJ2-1, with unresolved D. The CDR3 consists of 17 residues. V gave up 2 bases and J gave up 1 base, with 15 bases separating them. CDR1 and CDR2 from the germline V gene are SGHAT and FQNNGV. This CDR3 is CASSLHARTLSYNEQFF. The CDR3 bases are TGTGCCAGCAGCTTACATGCTAGAACTCTTTCCTACAATGAGCAGTTCTTC. The complete variable domain, with remaining parts taken from reference TRBV11-2 and TRBJ2-1, reads EAGVAQSPRYKIIEKRQSVAFWCNPISGHATLYWYQQILGQGPKLLIQFQNNGVVDDSQLPKDRFSAERLKGVDSTLKIQPAKLEDSAVYLCASSLHARTLSYNEQFFGPGTRLTVL.

This clonotype showed up many times. V gene TRBV2 combines with J gene TRBJ1-2; D remains unclear. Germline loops: CDR1 SNHLY, CDR2 FYNNEI. This CDR3 is built from 14 residues. V was clipped by 0 bases and J by 3 bases, with 8 bases between them. The CDR3 loop reads CASSEALRDYGYTF. The CDR3 DNA is TGTGCCAGCAGTGAAGCGCTTCGGGACTATGGCTACACCTTC.

This clonotype was counted many times. The rearrangement joins TRBV5-1 to TRBJ2-3; D call uncertain. Germline loops: CDR1 SGHRS, CDR2 YFSETQ. The ends were cut back, 0 bases at V and 6 bases at J, with 2 bases in the middle. The CDR3 runs to 11 residues. The CDR3 spells CASSLGDTQYF. The CDR3 DNA follows: TGCGCCAGCAGCTTGGGGGATACGCAGTATTTT.